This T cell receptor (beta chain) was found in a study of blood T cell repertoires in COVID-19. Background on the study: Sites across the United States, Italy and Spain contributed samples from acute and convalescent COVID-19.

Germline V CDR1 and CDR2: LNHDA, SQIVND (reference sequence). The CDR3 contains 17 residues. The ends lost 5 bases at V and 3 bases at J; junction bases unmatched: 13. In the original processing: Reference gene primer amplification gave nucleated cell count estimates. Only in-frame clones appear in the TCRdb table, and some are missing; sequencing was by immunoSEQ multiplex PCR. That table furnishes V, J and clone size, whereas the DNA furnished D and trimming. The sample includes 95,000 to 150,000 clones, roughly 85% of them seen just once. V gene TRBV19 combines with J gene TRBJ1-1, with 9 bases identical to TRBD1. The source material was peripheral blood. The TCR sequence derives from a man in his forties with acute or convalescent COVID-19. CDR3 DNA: TGTGCCAGTAGTGCAAATCCGGGACAGGGACCGTACACTGAAGCTTTCTTT. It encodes CASSANPGQGPYTEAFF.